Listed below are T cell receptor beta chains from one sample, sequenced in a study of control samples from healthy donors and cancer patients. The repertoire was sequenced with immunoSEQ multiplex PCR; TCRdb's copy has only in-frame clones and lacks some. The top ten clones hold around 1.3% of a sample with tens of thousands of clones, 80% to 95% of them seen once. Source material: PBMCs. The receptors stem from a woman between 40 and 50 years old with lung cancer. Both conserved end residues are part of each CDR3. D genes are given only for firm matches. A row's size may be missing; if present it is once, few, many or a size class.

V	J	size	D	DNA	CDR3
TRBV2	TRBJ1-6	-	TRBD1	TGTGCCAGCAGTGAGAGCAGGGGGCGATCACCCCTCCACTTT	CASSESRGRSPLHF
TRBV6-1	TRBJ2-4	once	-	TGTGCCAGCAGTGATGGGGTATTGCAGGCCAAAAACATTCAGTACTTC	CASSDGVLQAKNIQYF
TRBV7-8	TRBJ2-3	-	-	TGTGCCAGCAGCCCCCGAACAGATACGCAGTATTTT	CASSPRTDTQYF
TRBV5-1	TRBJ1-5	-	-	TGCGCCAGCAGTTTTGATCCGGGGGAGGGTCAGCCCCAGCATTTT	CASSFDPGEGQPQHF
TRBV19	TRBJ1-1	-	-	TGTGCCAGTAGTATCGGGGCGGGAAAAAACACTGAAGCTTTCTTT	CASSIGAGKNTEAFF
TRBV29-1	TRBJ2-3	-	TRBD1	TGCAGCGTCGAAGGAGGGGACAGGGTGGAAGATACGCAGTATTTT	CSVEGGDRVEDTQYF
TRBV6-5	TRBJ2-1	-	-	TGTGCCAGCAGTTACTCGTCCTTAAGGGGAGAGCAGTTCTTC	CASSYSSLRGEQFF
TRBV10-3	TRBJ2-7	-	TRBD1	TGTGCCATCAGTGAGTCTCGAGGCCGGGACAGGGCCTACGAGCAGTACTTC	CAISESRGRDRAYEQYF
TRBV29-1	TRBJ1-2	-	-	TGCAGCACTTTGACGGATGGCTACACCTTC	CSTLTDGYTF
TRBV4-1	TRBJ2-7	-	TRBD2	TGCGCCAGCAGCCAAGAGCGGGGGGGCTACGAGCAGTACTTC	CASSQERGGYEQYF
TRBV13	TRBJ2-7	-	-	TGTGCCAGCAGCCCATGGGACTCAAGCGAGCAGTACTTC	CASSPWDSSEQYF
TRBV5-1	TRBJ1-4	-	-	TGCGCCAGCAGCGTCGCGGGGGGGCGAGAAAAACTGTTTTTT	CASSVAGGREKLFF
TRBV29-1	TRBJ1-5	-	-	TGCAGCGTTGATGGCAGGGGACAGCCCCAGCATTTT	CSVDGRGQPQHF
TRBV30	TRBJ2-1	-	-	TGTGCCTGGATTAGGGCTAGCCTCGGGTACAATGAGCAGTTCTTC	CAWIRASLGYNEQFF
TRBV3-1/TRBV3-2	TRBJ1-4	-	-	TGTGCCAGCAGCCCTCCCTCACCGGCGGGGATGGTTCGGAAACTGTTTTTT	CASSPPSPAGMVRKLFF
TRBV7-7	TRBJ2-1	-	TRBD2	TGTGCTAGCAGCTCCGGACTAGCGGGGTACTACCTACCGTCCAGCAACAATGAGCAGTTCTTC	CASSSGLAGYYLPSSNNEQFF
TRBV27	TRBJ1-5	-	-	TGTGCCAGCAGGCCCCAGGAGGGATCAAGACAGCCCCAGCATTTT	CASRPQEGSRQPQHF
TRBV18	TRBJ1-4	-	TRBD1	TGTGCCAGCTCACCGATGGTGACAGGGAGTGAAAAACTGTTTTTT	CASSPMVTGSEKLFF
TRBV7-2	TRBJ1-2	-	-	TGTGCCAGCAGCTTAAGGATGGAGACGGGCGGCTACACCTTC	CASSLRMETGGYTF
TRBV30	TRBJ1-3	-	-	TGTGCCTGGAGTTCTGGGGAGGGAGTTTACCTTTACGGAAACACCATATATTTT	CAWSSGEGVYLYGNTIYF
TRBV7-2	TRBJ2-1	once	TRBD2	TGTGCCAGCAGCTTAGCGCTAACTAGCGGCCACCGTGGCGGTGAGCAGTTCTTC	CASSLALTSGHRGGEQFF
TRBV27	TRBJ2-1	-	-	TGTGCCAGCACTTTCTACAATGAGCAGTTCTTC	CASTFYNEQFF
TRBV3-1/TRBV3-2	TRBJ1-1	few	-	TGTGCCAGCAGCCGGAGGACGGGGAACACTGAAGCTTTCTTT	CASSRRTGNTEAFF
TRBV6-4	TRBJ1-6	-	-	TGTGCCAGCAGTGCCCCCCTGACAGACTTAAGCTCCTATAATTCACCCCTCCACTTT	CASSAPLTDLSSYNSPLHF
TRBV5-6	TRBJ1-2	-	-	TGTGCCAGCAGCCAGACAACCCCTTATGGCTACACCTTC	CASSQTTPYGYTF
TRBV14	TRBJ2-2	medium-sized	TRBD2	TGTGCCAGCAGCCAGTATAGCGGGGGAGGACGTGGCGGGGAGCTGTTTTTT	CASSQYSGGGRGGELFF
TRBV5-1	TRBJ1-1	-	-	TGCGCCAGCAGACACCGGACAATAGTGAACACTGAAGCTTTCTTT	CASRHRTIVNTEAFF
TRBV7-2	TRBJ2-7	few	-	TGTGCCAGCAGCTTAGACAGGGACGAACGCTACGAGCAGTACTTC	CASSLDRDERYEQYF
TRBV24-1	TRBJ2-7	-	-	TGTGCCACCAGCCCGGGAGAGCTCTACGAGCAGTACTTC	CATSPGELYEQYF
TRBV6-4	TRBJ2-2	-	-	TGTGCCAGCAGTCCAGGGGGGGGAGTCGACGACACCGGGGAGCTGTTTTTT	CASSPGGGVDDTGELFF
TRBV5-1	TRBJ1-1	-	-	TGCGCCAGCAGCCCCGGTCTTTCCAACACTGAAGCTTTCTTT	CASSPGLSNTEAFF
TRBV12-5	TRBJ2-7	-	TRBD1	TGTGCTAGTGGTTCCCAGGGGGCGATGGCAGGGGAGCAGTACTTC	CASGSQGAMAGEQYF
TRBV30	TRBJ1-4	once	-	TGTGCCTGGAGTGGACAGGTGGGGCAAAAACTGTTTTTT	CAWSGQVGQKLFF
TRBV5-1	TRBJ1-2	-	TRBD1	TGCGCCAGCAGCCTAGGACAGGGGGCGACTAACTATGGCTACACCTTC	CASSLGQGATNYGYTF
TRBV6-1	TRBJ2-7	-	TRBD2	TGTGCCAGCAGTGAAAAATCCAGCGGGGGGCCTTACGAGCAGTACTTC	CASSEKSSGGPYEQYF
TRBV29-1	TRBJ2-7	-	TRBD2	TGCAGCGTTAAAAGCGGGGGGGCCGGGTACGAGCAGTACTTC	CSVKSGGAGYEQYF
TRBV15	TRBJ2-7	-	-	TGTGCCACCAGCAGAGTTGGAGGCTACGAGCAGTACTTC	CATSRVGGYEQYF
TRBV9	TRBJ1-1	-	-	TGTGCCAGCAGCGCGGGCACCTACACTGAAGCTTTCTTT	CASSAGTYTEAFF
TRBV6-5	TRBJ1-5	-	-	TGTGCCGGCAGTTACTCCGGGAATCAGCCCCAGCATTTT	CAGSYSGNQPQHF
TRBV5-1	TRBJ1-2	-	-	TGCGCCAGCAGCTCCTTGAGCGGGGCTAACTATGGCTACACCTTC	CASSSLSGANYGYTF
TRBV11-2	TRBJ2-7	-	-	TGTGCCAGCAGCTTAACCGGGGGCGACTTCTACGAGCAGTACTTC	CASSLTGGDFYEQYF
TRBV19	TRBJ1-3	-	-	TGTGCCAGTGACGGACGGCTCTCTGGAAACACCATATATTTT	CASDGRLSGNTIYF
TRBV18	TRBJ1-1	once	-	TGTGCCAGCTCAGGGCAGAGCGCTGAAGCTTTCTTT	CASSGQSAEAFF